These 22 T cell receptor beta chains originate from one sample sequenced in a study of cytomegalovirus exposure and HLA in healthy donors (dated by TCRdb to the late 2010s). The library was generated by the immunoSEQ multiplex PCR assay. A mixture of 60 forward primers for TCR Vbeta segments and 13 reverse primers for TCR Jbeta segments was used in the multiplex PCR. In TCRdb, the immuneACCESS table is reduced to in-frame sequences with V and J assigned. These tables do not hold every clone; where another copy was compared, an unresolved V gene accounts for under half, and the others remain unexplained. Present in this sample are about 210,000 clones, about four fifths of which were seen just once. The biggest ten clones account for around 3.6% of the sample. The sequencing input was PBMCs. The receptor source for this set is a man aged 40-49 years in good health and CMV-seropositive.

The chain combines TRBV4-1 with TRBJ2-2; possibly TRBD1 for D (5 bases). Looked up from germline, CDR1 is MGHRA and CDR2 is YSYEKL. The ends were cut back, 6 bases at V and 5 bases at J, with 10 bases in the middle. The CDR3 is 13 residues long. CDR3 coding DNA: TGCGCCAGCAGGCCCAGGGATACCGGGGAGCTGTTTTTT. Protein: CASRPRDTGELFF.

V gene TRBV19 combines with J gene TRBJ1-5; D is uncertain. This CDR3 region has 14 residues. The V gene's germline CDR1 is LNHDA and CDR2 SQIVND (reference sequence). V shed 3 bases and J shed 5 bases, with 11 bases lying between them. CDR3 in DNA: TGTGCCAGTAGTATGGGAGTGATCCATCAGCCCCAGCATTTT. Translation gives CASSMGVIHQPQHF. The complete variable domain, with remaining parts taken from reference TRBV19 and TRBJ1-5, reads DGGITQSPKYLFRKEGQNVTLSCEQNLNHDAMYWYRQDPGQGLRLIYYSQIVNDFQKGDIAEGYSVSREKKESFPLTVTSAQKNPTAFYLCASSMGVIHQPQHFGDGTRLSIL.

The chain recombines TRBV4-1 with TRBJ2-3; the D gene is possibly TRBD2 (5 bases). The CDR3 sequence is 15 residues long. Trimming took 1 base from V and 0 from J, leaving 8 bases between them. In germline, CDR1 is MGHRA, CDR2 YSYEKL. The CDR3 spells CASSQVASSTDTQYF. In DNA form, the CDR3 reads TGCGCCAGCAGCCAAGTAGCGAGTAGCACAGATACGCAGTATTTT.

In DNA form, the CDR3 reads TGTGCCAGCAGTCCCCTTACTCGTAGCGGGAGGGTCAGGGGCTCCTACAATGAGCAGTTCTTC. Protein sequence: CASSPLTRSGRVRGSYNEQFF. The V gene is TRBV28, the J gene TRBJ2-1; TRBD2 matches 11 bases. The CDR3 spans 21 residues. The V gene end was trimmed by 5 bases and the J gene end by 0 bases; junction bases not matched to a gene: 18. Germline V gene lookup returns CDR1 MDHEN and CDR2 SYDVKM.

Only one count was recorded for this clone. V is TRBV14 and J is TRBJ2-5, with no clear D. Trimming left V 0 bases short and J 7 bases short, with 12 bases between. Looked up from germline, CDR1 is SGHDN and CDR2 is FVKESK. The CDR3 extends over 14 amino acids. The CDR3 loop reads CASSQDLTVGTQYF. In DNA, the CDR3 is TGTGCCAGCAGCCAAGATCTAACCGTTGGGACCCAGTACTTC.

This clone was found a few times. CDR3: CASSPTVGEQYF. The CDR3 nucleotides are TGTGCCAGCAGTCCCACGGTCGGCGAGCAGTACTTC. V usage is TRBV28 and J usage is TRBJ2-7; D is unresolved. V lost 5 bases and J lost 6, with 11 bases in between. This CDR3 is built from 12 residues. Germline values: CDR1 MDHEN, CDR2 SYDVKM.

The gene calls are TRBV11-2 and TRBJ2-4, with 7 positions matching TRBD2. CDR3 length: 15 residues. Unmatched junction bases numbered 4, after V lost 1 base and J lost 4 bases. Germline V gives CDR1 SGHAT, CDR2 FQNNGV. CDR3 in amino acids: CASSLAGEGKNIQYF. DNA of the CDR3: TGTGCCAGCAGCTTAGCGGGGGAGGGAAAAAACATTCAGTACTTC.

The rearrangement links TRBV4-2 to TRBJ2-7, with D possibly being TRBD2 (6 bases). Germline V gene sequence: CDR1 LGHNA, CDR2 YNFKEQ. The length of the CDR3 is 15 residues. The germline V and J ends were trimmed by 0 bases and 1 base, with 10 bases remaining between them. Here the CDR3 DNA reads TGTGCCAGCAGCCAAGACGTCGCGGGGTCCTACGAGCAGTACTTC. Its translation is CASSQDVAGSYEQYF.

This clone appeared a few times. V usage is TRBV9 and J usage is TRBJ2-7, with 15 bases lining up with TRBD2. The CDR3 is made up of 17 amino acids. Per germline, CDR1 SGDLS and CDR2 YYNGEE. V gave up 0 bases and J gave up 3 bases; unmatched junction bases: 4. The CDR3 region is CASSVGTSGRAYYEQYF. As DNA, the CDR3 is TGTGCCAGCAGCGTAGGGACTAGCGGGAGGGCCTACTACGAGCAGTACTTC.

The rearrangement links TRBV21-1 to TRBJ2-7; the D call in the table, TRBD1, was not verified against the DNA. TRBV21-1 represents a pseudogene. There are 15 residues in the CDR3. The CDR3 region is CASRGRSDGTYEQYF. For the CDR3, the DNA is TGTGCCAGCAGGGGGCGGTCGGACGGTACCTACGAGCAGTACTTC.

The chain employs TRBV29-1 and TRBJ2-1, with 12 bases aligning to TRBD2. Germline V gene sequence: CDR1 SQVTM, CDR2 ANQGSEA. CDR3 length: 12 residues. This CDR3 reads CSSSGRANEQFF. As DNA, the CDR3 is TGCAGTTCTAGCGGGAGGGCTAATGAGCAGTTCTTC.

This sequence joins TRBV2 and TRBJ1-5; possible D gene TRBD1, 6 bases. The CDR3 loop spans 14 amino acids. V dropped 5 bases and J dropped 2 bases, with 10 bases sitting between them. CDR1 and CDR2 from the germline V gene are SNHLY and FYNNEI. CDR3 residues: CASSQDRGNQPQHF. Written as DNA, the CDR3 is TGTGCCAGCAGTCAGGACAGAGGCAATCAGCCCCAGCATTTT.

Only a few counts were recorded for this clone. The chain recombines TRBV6-5 with TRBJ2-2; D uncertain. Trimming took 8 bases from V and 1 from J, leaving 11 bases between them. The CDR3 totals 14 residues. Germline assignment: CDR1 MNHEY and CDR2 SVGAGI. CDR3 region: CASRPELNTGELFF. CDR3 in DNA: TGTGCCAGCCGTCCGGAGTTGAACACCGGGGAGCTGTTTTTT.

J is TRBJ2-3 and V is TRBV11-3; D is uncertain. Trimming took 5 bases from V and 1 from J, leaving 7 bases between them. The CDR3 is 13 residues long. The germline gives CDR1 SGHNT, CDR2 YENEEA. The CDR3 region is CASSPGGTDTQYF. CDR3 sequence (DNA): TGTGCCAGCAGCCCAGGCGGCACAGATACGCAGTATTTT.

The chain has TRBV6-6 and TRBJ2-1; the D gene is possibly TRBD1 (6 bases). V was shortened by 6 bases and J by 8 bases, with 17 bases between the two germline ends. This CDR3 is built from 14 residues. Germline CDR1 reads MNHNY; CDR2 reads SVGAGI (reference sequence). CDR3 in DNA: TGTGCCAGCAGCCTTTGGGGGCTAGCATATGAGCAGTTCTTC. It translates to CASSLWGLAYEQFF.

This chain links TRBV4-1 with TRBJ1-4; D remains ambiguous. Looked up from germline, CDR1 is MGHRA and CDR2 is YSYEKL. The ends were cut back, 0 bases at V and 0 bases at J, with 8 bases in the middle. The CDR3 is 16 amino acids. The CDR3 loop reads CASSQDSRATNEKLFF. The CDR3 DNA is TGCGCCAGCAGCCAAGATTCACGGGCAACTAATGAAAAACTGTTTTTT.

V is TRBV4-1 and J is TRBJ2-5; D is unresolved. The end of the DNA aligns better with TRBJ2-7, so the J call may be wrong. The CDR3 runs to 14 residues. CDR1 and CDR2 (germline): MGHRA, YSYEKL. This chain's CDR3 is CASSQDPAEYEQYF. The CDR3 DNA follows: TGCGCCAGCAGCCAAGATCCGGCGGAATACGAGCAGTACTTC.

The chain joins TRBV5-8 to TRBJ1-1; D is perhaps TRBD1 (6 bases). The V end lost 5 bases, the J end lost 7 bases, and 27 bases lay between the germline ends. Germline V gene lookup returns CDR1 SGHTS and CDR2 YDEGEE. CDR3 length equals 17 residues. CDR3 protein: CASRAGGGNKGPDEAFF. The CDR3 nucleotides are TGTGCCAGCAGGGCCGGTGGGGGCAATAAAGGCCCAGATGAAGCTTTCTTT.

The V and J genes are TRBV27 and TRBJ2-4, with TRBD2 matching over 11 bases. CDR1 and CDR2 (germline): MNHEY, SMNVEV (reference sequence). With V trimmed by 6 bases and J by 4 bases, 8 bases remained unmatched. The CDR3 consists of 16 residues. The CDR3 region has the DNA TGTGCCAGCAGCCCCGGGACTAGCGGTACTAAAAACATTCAGTACTTC. Amino acid sequence: CASSPGTSGTKNIQYF.

This chain uses TRBV29-1 with TRBJ2-5; TRBD2 matches at 11 bases. V shed 4 bases, J shed 4 bases, and the junction held 8 bases outside the gene matches. Germline V gene data show CDR1 as SQVTM and CDR2 as ANQGSEA. This CDR3 comprises 15 residues. Here the CDR3 DNA reads TGCAGCGTTGGGGAGGCCCTAGCGGGAGGAGAGACCCAGTACTTC. Its translation is CSVGEALAGGETQYF.

As concerns this clone: One end of the junction varies from germline; a read error may be responsible. The gene calls are TRBV7-9 and TRBJ2-1; 7 bases agree with TRBD2. The length of the CDR3 is 15 residues. CDR1 and CDR2 from the germline V gene are SEHNR and FQNEAQ (reference sequence). In DNA form, the CDR3 reads TGTTCCAGCAGCCCTGGACTAGGGAGGGACAATGAGCAGTTCTTC. Translation gives CSSSPGLGRDNEQFF.

The chain couples TRBV19 to TRBJ1-2; D remains ambiguous. V shed 7 bases and J shed 4 bases, with 25 bases lying between them. Germline V gene sequence: CDR1 LNHDA, CDR2 SQIVND (reference sequence). CDR3 length equals 17 residues. Here the CDR3 reads CASKSERDDPSSYGYTF. In DNA, the CDR3 is TGTGCCAGTAAGTCGGAGAGGGATGATCCCTCTAGCTATGGCTACACCTTC.